These 26 T cell receptor beta chains were sequenced from one sample in a study of CD8+CD57+ T cells in acquired aplastic anemia. TCR beta VDJ and CDR3 profiles were obtained from a genomic DNA template. TCRdb fed the reads into MiXCR, producing one record per CDR3 protein. The sample consists of 150,000 to 200,000 distinct CDR3 sequences, approximately 44% of them appearing once. The specimen sequenced was sorted CD4+, CD8+, or CD8+CD57+ T cells (not recorded which) from PBMCs. These receptors came from a human donor in good health.

The chain joins TRBV20-1 to TRBJ2-5; TRBD1 matches 10 bases. Trimming at V came to 5 bases and at J to 8 bases, leaving 8 bases not matched to a gene. Germline CDR1 reads DFQATT; CDR2 reads SNEGSKA (reference sequence). The CDR3 covers 13 residues. The CDR3 spells CSAGPGTGETQYF. The CDR3 DNA is TGCAGTGCTGGACCCGGGACAGGGGAAACCCAGTACTTC.

Details on this clonotype: Given a much more abundant clone one base away, this may be a read error. The V call is TRBV11-2, the J call TRBJ2-1; D gene uncertain. Deletions cut 11 bases from V and 7 bases from J, with 15 bases between. The CDR3 length is 12 residues. Germline V gives CDR1 SGHAT, CDR2 FQNNGV. DNA for the CDR3: TGTGCCGGCACCCGAGACCAGAATGAGCAGTTCTTC. This codes for CAGTRDQNEQFF.

This clonotype was seen many times. The chain joins TRBV7-3 to TRBJ1-2; D gene uncertain. V gave up 5 bases and J gave up 7 bases, with 17 bases separating them. Germline CDR1 SGHTA, CDR2 FQGTGA. This CDR3 has 14 amino acids. This CDR3 is CASSPGIGPSGYTF. The CDR3 DNA is TGTGCCAGCAGCCCCGGAATAGGACCTTCTGGCTACACCTTC.

This sequence joins TRBV12-3 or TRBV12-4 and TRBJ2-7; no clear D. Trimming took 5 bases from V and 4 from J, leaving 3 bases between them. The CDR3 runs to 10 residues. The CDR3 bases are TGTGCCAGCAGTAGATACGAGCAGTACTTC. This sequence encodes CASSRYEQYF.

This chain links TRBV30 with TRBJ1-1; D gene uncertain. Germline assignment: CDR1 GTSNPN and CDR2 SVGIG (reference sequence). Between the trimmed V and J ends, which lost 4 bases and 0 bases, there was a span of 12 bases. This CDR3 spans 14 amino acids. In nucleotides, the CDR3 is TGTGCCTGGAAGGCTTCGGTAGTGAACACTGAAGCTTTCTTT. It specifies CAWKASVVNTEAFF.

This clonotype was observed a few times. This chain uses TRBV7-8 with TRBJ2-7, with 7 bases aligning to TRBD2. This CDR3 contains 14 residues. With V trimmed by 2 bases and J by 5 bases, 6 bases remained unmatched. In germline, CDR1 is SGHVS, CDR2 FQNEAQ. The CDR3 sequence is CASSLILGGHEQYF. The CDR3 nucleotides read TGTGCCAGCAGCTTAATCCTGGGAGGGCACGAGCAGTACTTC.

This clonotype was recorded at least ten times. The gene calls are TRBV12-3 or TRBV12-4 and TRBJ1-1; a weak D match, TRBD1 (6 bases). The CDR3 has 14 amino acids. Between the trimmed V and J ends, which lost 4 bases and 5 bases, there was a span of 14 bases. CDR3 nucleotides: TGTGCCAGCAGTTCTATAGGGGGATTTACTGAAGCTTTCTTT. Translating it yields CASSSIGGFTEAFF.

The table lists this clonotype with a few counts. V usage is TRBV30 and J usage is TRBJ2-5, with TRBD2 matching over 7 bases. V was pared by 4 bases and J by 4 bases, with 12 bases of the junction left unmatched. There are 15 residues in the CDR3. Germline lookup yields CDR1 GTSNPN and CDR2 SVGIG (reference sequence). The DNA of the CDR3 is TGTGCCTGGAACCGCGGGGGTAGCGGGTCAGAGACCCAGTACTTC. Its translation: CAWNRGGSGSETQYF.

Many counts were recorded for this clonotype. This chain joins TRBV5-1 and TRBJ1-1; 7 nucleotides align to TRBD1. The V segment lost 4 bases and the J segment 4 bases; nucleotides outside the gene matches: 7. In germline, CDR1 is SGHRS, CDR2 YFSETQ. The CDR3 is made up of 14 amino acids. CDR3: CASSAQGLGTEAFF. The DNA for the CDR3 is TGCGCCAGCAGCGCACAGGGGTTGGGCACTGAAGCTTTCTTT.

The gene calls are TRBV11-1 and TRBJ2-1, with 12 bases lining up with TRBD2. Germline V gene sequence: CDR1 SGHAT, CDR2 FQDESV (reference sequence). The V gene end was trimmed by 5 bases and the J gene end by 3 bases; junction bases not matched to a gene: 5. The length of the CDR3 is 16 residues. CDR3 in DNA: TGTGCCAGCAGCCCCTCTAGCGGGGGGGACTACAATGAGCAGTTCTTC. Protein sequence: CASSPSSGGDYNEQFF.

The chain is built from TRBV28 and TRBJ1-3, with a weak D call TRBD1 (5 bases). V was clipped by 2 bases and J by 3 bases, with 8 bases between them. This CDR3 is built from 14 residues. The V gene's germline CDR1 is MDHEN and CDR2 SYDVKM. The CDR3 sequence is CASSLGRVGNTIYF. The DNA for the CDR3 is TGTGCCAGCAGTTTAGGCAGGGTTGGAAACACCATATATTTT.

The sample holds many counts of this clonotype. The chain employs TRBV6-1 and TRBJ1-2, with D uncertain. This CDR3 spans 15 amino acids. Germline CDR1 and CDR2: MNHNS and SASEGT. Trimming removed 0 bases at V and 1 base at J, with 9 bases between. The CDR3 spells CASSEAWQDNYGYTF. The CDR3 nucleotides are TGTGCCAGCAGTGAAGCGTGGCAGGATAACTATGGCTACACCTTC.

The chain combines TRBV30 with TRBJ1-2, with 7 bases fitting TRBD1. The CDR3 extends over 14 amino acids. The J segment lost 4 bases and the V segment lost 5 bases, leaving 10 bases of the junction unmatched. Germline V gene lookup returns CDR1 GTSNPN and CDR2 SVGIG (reference sequence). The CDR3 DNA is TGTGCCTGGGCCCCCACGACAGGGTTCTATGGCTACACCTTC. Protein sequence: CAWAPTTGFYGYTF.

The chain links TRBV5-1 to TRBJ2-7; 12 bases fit TRBD2. The DNA end is more similar to TRBJ2-1, so the J call may be wrong. This CDR3 contains 15 residues. Germline V gene sequence: CDR1 SGHRS, CDR2 YFSETQ. The CDR3 region has the DNA TGCGCCAGCAGCTTGGCACTAGCGGGGGGCCTTGAGCAGTTCTTC. This sequence encodes CASSLALAGGLEQFF.

This clonotype was observed many times. The CDR3 DNA follows: TGTGCCAGCAGTCCGGGACACTTGAACACTGAAGCTTTCTTT. This gives the protein CASSPGHLNTEAFF. The rearrangement joins TRBV5-5 to TRBJ1-1, with D maybe TRBD1 (6 bases). V dropped 5 bases and J dropped 0 bases, with 11 bases sitting between them. CDR1 SGHKS and CDR2 YYEKEE come from the germline V gene (reference sequence). The CDR3 loop spans 14 amino acids.

This clonotype was recorded a few times. The CDR3 nucleotides are TGTGCCTGGAGTAGAGGGACCGGGGGAAACACCATATATTTT. Protein: CAWSRGTGGNTIYF. This chain uses TRBV30 with TRBJ1-3; tentative D call: TRBD1 (5 bases). The CDR3 contains 14 residues. Per germline, CDR1 GTSNPN and CDR2 SVGIG (reference sequence). V was trimmed by 2 bases and J by 4 bases, leaving 12 bases between them.

This clonotype was picked up a small number of times. The chain recombines TRBV10-3 with TRBJ1-4, with 8 positions matching TRBD1. Looked up from germline, CDR1 is ENHRY and CDR2 is SYGVKD. V dropped 2 bases and J dropped 7; count of bases not matched to a gene: 6. This CDR3 region has 15 residues. CDR3 residues: CAISEARGRGEKLFF. The DNA for the CDR3 is TGTGCCATCAGTGAGGCCAGGGGGCGCGGTGAAAAACTGTTTTTT.

A note on this clonotype: With a much larger clone just one base away, this may be a read error. The chain recombines TRBV6-4 with TRBJ1-1; D is undetermined. Germline loops: CDR1 MRHNA, CDR2 SNTAGT. V lost 6 bases and J 4 bases, leaving 15 bases between the germline ends. This CDR3 comprises 14 residues. The chain's CDR3 is CASRVDTASTEAFF. In DNA form, the CDR3 reads TGTGCCAGCAGGGTAGACACGGCGAGCACTGAAGCTTTCTTT.

For this clonotype: This may stem from a read error, because a much larger clone lies one nucleotide away. J is TRBJ2-2 and V is TRBV20-1; possibly TRBD1 or TRBD2 for D (6 bases each). CDR3 size: 17 residues. The V gene's germline CDR1 is DFQATT and CDR2 SNEGSKA (reference sequence). CDR3: CSAGDVAGGHPGGELFF. In nucleotides, the CDR3 is TGCAGTGCTGGAGATGTGGCCGGGGGCCACCCAGGCGGGGAGCTGTTTTTT.

The chain carries TRBV20-1 and TRBJ1-2; 10 nucleotides match TRBD1. This CDR3 spans 15 amino acids. V lost 0 bases and J lost 4; bases outside the gene matches: 5. Per germline, CDR1 DFQATT and CDR2 SNEGSKA (reference sequence). CDR3 nucleotides: TGCAGTGCTAGAGATCTGGGACAGGGGATCTATGGCTACACCTTC. As protein: CSARDLGQGIYGYTF.

This clonotype was picked up many times. The genes are TRBV19 and TRBJ2-7; a possible D gene is TRBD2 (5 bases). Germline lookup yields CDR1 LNHDA and CDR2 SQIVND (reference sequence). V was trimmed by 9 bases and J by 6 bases, leaving 18 bases between them. The CDR3 is made up of 13 amino acids. CDR3 loop: CASSQVGGSEQYF. For the CDR3, the DNA is TGTGCCAGCTCTCAGGTCGGAGGCAGCGAGCAGTACTTC.

This clonotype was counted many times. The chain combines TRBV20-1 with TRBJ2-7; D gene ambiguous. Germline values: CDR1 DFQATT, CDR2 SNEGSKA (reference sequence). The V end was cut by 6 bases, the J end by 2 bases, with 20 bases between. The CDR3 runs 15 residues. The CDR3 bases are TGCAGTGCCACCTGGAGTTCAGGCGCTACCTACGAGCAGTACTTC. Encoded protein: CSATWSSGATYEQYF.

The rearrangement uses TRBV10-2 and TRBJ2-7; no definite D call. Germline V lookup: CDR1 WSHSY, CDR2 SAAADI. CDR3 size: 14 residues. V was shortened by 0 bases and J by 6 bases, with 12 bases between the two germline ends. CDR3: CASSESGRLAEQYF. In DNA form, the CDR3 reads TGCGCCAGCAGTGAGTCAGGCAGGTTGGCCGAGCAGTACTTC.

The chain employs TRBV2 and TRBJ1-5; D not resolved. Germline V CDR1 and CDR2: SNHLY, FYNNEI. The CDR3 spans 14 residues. The germline V and J ends were trimmed by 6 bases and 4 bases, with 13 bases remaining between them. DNA for the CDR3: TGTGCCAGCAGCATCGTAGGAACGAATCAGCCCCAGCATTTT. Its translation is CASSIVGTNQPQHF.

In this sample, this clonotype turned up many times. The chain joins TRBV20-1 to TRBJ2-3; TRBD2 aligns across 7 bases. The CDR3 is made up of 14 amino acids. CDR1 DFQATT and CDR2 SNEGSKA come from the germline V gene (reference sequence). J gave up 0 bases and V 4 bases, and 4 bases lay outside the gene matches. The CDR3 is CSATRTRSTDTQYF. Here the CDR3 DNA reads TGCAGTGCTACCCGGACTAGAAGCACAGATACGCAGTATTTT.

This clonotype was observed many times. This chain uses TRBV20-1 with TRBJ1-6, with D possibly TRBD1 on 6 matching bases. The germline CDR1 and CDR2 sequences are DFQATT and SNEGSKA (reference sequence). The CDR3 consists of 14 residues. V dropped 0 bases and J dropped 7 bases, with 10 bases sitting between them. CDR3 in amino acids: CSARDGQGNSPLHF. The DNA for the CDR3 is TGCAGTGCTAGAGATGGGCAGGGGAATTCACCCCTCCACTTT.